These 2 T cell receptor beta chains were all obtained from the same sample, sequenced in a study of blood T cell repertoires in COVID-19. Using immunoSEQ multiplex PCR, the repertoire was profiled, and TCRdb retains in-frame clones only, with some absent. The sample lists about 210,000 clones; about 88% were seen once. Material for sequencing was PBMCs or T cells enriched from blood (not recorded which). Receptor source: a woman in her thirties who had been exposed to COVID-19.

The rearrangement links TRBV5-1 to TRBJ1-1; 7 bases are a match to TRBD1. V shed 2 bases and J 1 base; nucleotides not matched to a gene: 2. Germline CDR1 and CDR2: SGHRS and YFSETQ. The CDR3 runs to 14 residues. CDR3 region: CASSFRGQNTEAFF. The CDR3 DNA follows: TGCGCCAGCAGCTTTAGGGGGCAGAACACTGAAGCTTTCTTT.

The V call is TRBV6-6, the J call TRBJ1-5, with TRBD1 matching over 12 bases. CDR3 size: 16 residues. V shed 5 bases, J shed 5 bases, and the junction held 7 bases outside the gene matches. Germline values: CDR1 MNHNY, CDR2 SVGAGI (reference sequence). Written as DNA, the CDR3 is TGTGCCAGCAGTCCCCGGGACAGGGGGCGGGATCAGCCCCAGCATTTT. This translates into CASSPRDRGRDQPQHF.